Listed below are T cell receptor beta chains from one sample, sequenced in a study of CD8 T cells in ankylosing spondylitis. TCRdb re-called the 5' RACE reads through MiXCR, storing one row per CDR3 protein. The sample carries about 200,000 distinct CDR3 sequences, roughly 6.6% recorded once. Material: blood, either unsorted or a sorted T cell fraction (not recorded which). The receptors were gathered from a male donor with ankylosing spondylitis. CDR3s include the opening cysteine and the closing phenylalanine or tryptophan. The D gene is left open where the match is weak.

d_call j_call v_call cdr3_aa
TRBD2 TRBJ2-1 TRBV7-8 CASSPQGSGSVNEQFF
TRBD1 TRBJ1-2 TRBV19 CASTAWRDSSFLNYGYTF
NA TRBJ2-7 TRBV7-9 CASSTGRIYEQYF
NA TRBJ1-2 TRBV29-1 CSVDLGLGGGYTF
TRBD2 TRBJ2-3 TRBV6-2/TRBV6-3 CASSYLLRTSVEDTQYF
NA TRBJ1-1 TRBV11-2 CASSFPQGINTEAFF
TRBD2 TRBJ2-7 TRBV4-2 CASSQDLRAGLSYEQYF
TRBD1 TRBJ2-7 TRBV9 CASSPSPGQGAYEQYF
NA TRBJ1-2 TRBV5-1 CASSFVTAREVGYTF
NA TRBJ2-2 TRBV12-3/TRBV12-4 CASSLVLPNTGELFF
TRBD1 TRBJ1-2 TRBV6-1 CASNMDRALSFGYTF
TRBD1 TRBJ2-2 TRBV5-6 CASSLPPYRTGSTGELFF
NA TRBJ1-5 TRBV6-6 CASSYEGITQHF
NA TRBJ1-4 TRBV30 CAWSGITREKLFF
TRBD2 TRBJ2-5 TRBV12-3/TRBV12-4 CASSPLAGPRETQYF
TRBD1 TRBJ1-2 TRBV4-1 CASSQGSRTGENYGYTF
NA TRBJ2-1 TRBV6-2/TRBV6-3 CASSSWDLNSYNEQFF
NA TRBJ2-2 TRBV5-1 CASSLAQDANTGELFF
NA TRBJ1-1 TRBV18 CASSPTVMNTEAFF
TRBD1 TRBJ2-1 TRBV11-2 CASSSRQGAYNEQFF
NA TRBJ2-7 TRBV4-2 CASSQEEGAESYEQYF
TRBD1 TRBJ2-3 TRBV27 CASSLGQGGTDTQYF